This entry features one T cell receptor beta chain sequence. As yet, its antigen is unknown. This record belongs to a study of cytomegalovirus exposure and HLA in healthy donors. Broader study findings: Rare TCR sequences dominated, though some public TCRs recurred in many donors. For cytomegalovirus status, the classifier reportedly gave diagnoses with high specificity and sensitivity. HLA alleles were associated with fewer than 20,000 TCR beta sequences in a later analysis at 0.05 false discovery rate. Investigators reported under 200 TCR beta chains as tied to cytomegalovirus.

PCR was performed using 60 Vbeta and 13 Jbeta primers. Sequencing was performed with immunoSEQ multiplex PCR; in TCRdb, only in-frame clones are kept and a portion is missing. The sample has 100,000 or so clones; approximately 85% are singletons. The receptor comes from a man aged 30 to 39 in good health and CMV-seronegative. Input material: PBMCs.

The CDR3 here is CASSSGQNTEAFF. Here the CDR3 DNA reads TGTGCCAGCAGTTCGGGACAGAACACTGAAGCTTTCTTT. V and J are TRBV6-5 and TRBJ1-1, with D maybe TRBD1 (6 bases). The germline CDR1 and CDR2 sequences are MNHEY and SVGAGI. This CDR3 has 13 residues. V was cut by 4 bases and J by 1 base, with 7 bases left in between.